The 28 T cell receptor delta chains given below trace back to one sample, sequenced in a study of γδ T cells in repeated Plasmodium falciparum infection. TCRdb fed the multiplex PCR reads to CATT. The sample holds about 48,000 delta-chain clones; roughly 1.6% are singletons and the top ten take 8.6%. Flow sorting of PBMC yielded separate Vgamma9/Vdelta2+ and Vdelta2-negative gammadelta T cell populations for bulk repertoire analysis. Sequenced input: gamma-delta T cells from blood. The receptors stem from a pool of human donors (malaria-infected and uninfected, not separated).

This clone turned up a few times. TCRdb shows a much larger clone's protein in place of this DNA's translation, and the two differ at residue 17, likely through a read error; the protein shown is translated from the DNA. The sample carries other DNA sequences with the same CDR3. The rearrangement links TRDV1 to TRDJ1; 9 bases map to TRDD3. CDR3 size: 21 residues. In germline, CDR1 is TSWWSYY, CDR2 QGS. The CDR3 DNA reads as TGTGCTCTTGGGGAACTAGTTGCAAGGTGGGGGATAGATAGGTACACCGGTAAACTCATCTTT. Translated, it gives CALGELVARWGIDRYTGKLIF.

In its sample, this clone was seen a few times. TCRdb's protein for this DNA is that of a much larger clone and differs from the translation at residue 7, likely a read error; the protein shown is the DNA translation. CDR3: CALGERRPVSYTDKLIF. The CDR3, as DNA: TGTGCTCTTGGGGAGAGGCGCCCCGTCTCTTACACCGATAAACTCATCTTT. The J gene is TRDJ1, the V gene TRDV1; D unresolved. The J gene is not listed in TCRdb, so it was assigned here from a DNA match to germline. With 3 bases removed from V and 0 bases from J, the gap between germline ends came to 17 bases. The germline V gene has CDR1 TSWWSYY and CDR2 QGS. This CDR3 is built from 17 residues.

Notes on this clone: A read error may explain this, as a much larger clone is one base away. The genes are TRDV1 and TRDJ1; 10 bases align to TRDD3. TCRdb records no J gene; here it was assigned by comparing the DNA to germline. The germline V gene has CDR1 TSWWSYY and CDR2 QGS. The CDR3 loop spans 22 amino acids. The V segment lost 0 bases and the J segment 0 bases; nucleotides outside the gene matches: 19. The CDR3 sequence: CALGELGPLKVLGDPNTDKLIF. In DNA form, the CDR3 reads TGTGCTCTTGGGGAACTTGGGCCTCTCAAAGTACTGGGGGATCCGAACACCGATAAACTCATCTTT.

Regarding this clone: This DNA translates differently at residue 10 from the TCRdb protein, which is that of a much larger clone; a read error is likely, and the protein shown is the DNA's own translation. Here the CDR3 DNA reads TGTGCCTGTGATCCCCTAGAGGGGGCCAATAAACTCATCTTT. Protein product: CACDPLEGANKLIF. The gene calls are TRDV2 and TRDJ1; possible D gene TRDD3, 5 bases. Here the J gene was assigned by germline matching of the DNA, as TCRdb has none. Germline V gene lookup returns CDR1 GEAIGNYY and CDR2 EKD. The CDR3 runs to 14 residues. Trimming cost V 4 bases and J 6 bases, with 17 bases left between them.

Comments on this clone: The protein that TCRdb holds for this DNA derives from a much larger clone and differs from the translated DNA at residue 20, which likely indicates a read error; the protein shown here is translated from the DNA. The V gene was identified as TRDV1, while no J gene was called; the table's D call TRDD3 went unverified against the DNA. Germline loops: CDR1 TSWWSYY, CDR2 QGS. The CDR3 has 22 amino acids. Written as DNA, the CDR3 is TGTGCTCTTGGGGAACTAGCTTTCTACTGGGGACTGGGGGTCTCTAACACCGATAAACACATCTTT. Protein: CALGELAFYWGLGVSNTDKHIF.

As regards this clone: The protein TCRdb gives is from a much larger clone and does not agree with this DNA's translation at residue 10, likely a read error; the protein shown here comes from the DNA. The J gene is TRDJ1, the V gene TRDV3; D not certain. Germline V gene data show CDR1 as TVYSNPD and CDR2 as GDNSRS (reference sequence). Trimming removed 1 base at V and 0 bases at J, with 21 bases between. The CDR3 is 17 residues long. CDR3 loop: CAFKGLWRGRYTDKLIF. The CDR3, as DNA: TGTGCCTTTAAAGGACTGTGGAGGGGTAGGTACACCGATAAACTCATCTTT.

This clone came up many times. The rearrangement uses TRDV2 and TRDJ1, with TRDD2 as a possible D gene (5 bases). CDR3 size: 15 residues. V lost 0 bases, J lost 2 bases, and 12 bases lay in between. The V gene's germline CDR1 is GEAIGNYY and CDR2 EKD. Written as DNA, the CDR3 is TGTGCCTGTGACACCCTTTCCTTGGCAACCGATAAACTCATCTTT. This codes for CACDTLSLATDKLIF.

This clone was seen only a few times. A read error is likely here: a far larger clone is one base away. The same CDR3 arises from other DNA sequences in this sample as well. This chain links TRDV1 with TRDJ1; D uncertain. Trimming cost V 2 bases and J 2 bases, with 30 bases left between them. This CDR3 is 21 amino acids long. CDR1 TSWWSYY and CDR2 QGS come from the germline V gene. CDR3: CALGEDSTPRPTRTYTDKLIF. The CDR3 DNA reads as TGTGCTCTTGGGGAAGACTCTACTCCACGTCCGACCCGGACGTATACCGATAAACTCATCTTT.

On this clone: This likely stems from a read error, as it lies one base from a far larger clone. The sample holds other DNA sequences that translate to the same CDR3. V gene TRDV1 combines with J gene TRDJ1; D is ambiguous. TCRdb is silent on the J gene; assignment here came from matching the DNA to germline. The V gene lost 3 bases and the J gene lost 3 bases, with 11 bases spanning the gap. This CDR3 comprises 14 residues. CDR1 TSWWSYY and CDR2 QGS come from the germline V gene. Written as DNA, the CDR3 is TGTGCTCTTGGGGACTTAACCAGTGCCGATAAACTCATCTTT. Translating it yields CALGDLTSADKLIF.

This clone came up many times. This rearrangement joins TRDV2 to TRDJ3; 11 bases are a match to TRDD3. The ends lost 3 bases at V and 7 bases at J; junction bases unmatched: 10. The CDR3 is 18 amino acids. Germline V gives CDR1 GEAIGNYY, CDR2 EKD. The CDR3 coding sequence is TGTGCCTGTGACCAAAACTGGGGGATATCCGGTGACACCCGACAGATGTTTTTC. Protein sequence: CACDQNWGISGDTRQMFF.

A few counts support this clone. Possible read error: a much larger clone is one base away. Other DNA sequences in the sample encode the same CDR3. The rearrangement uses TRDV1 and TRDJ1; 7 bases are a match to TRDD3. Germline V gives CDR1 TSWWSYY, CDR2 QGS. The CDR3 covers 22 residues. DNA for the CDR3: TGTGCTCTTGGGGGGACTTTCTCCCACTGGTACTGGGGACCCAAGGACACGGATAAACTCATCTTC. Residues: CALGGTFSHWYWGPKDTDKLIF.

This clone has more than one count but fewer than ten. TCRdb lists the protein of a much larger clone for this DNA, which differs at residue 15, so this is likely a read error; the protein given here is translated from the DNA itself. The chain carries TRDV1 and TRDJ1, with 10 bases that match TRDD3. The J gene was not available in TCRdb and was assigned here by matching the DNA to germline segments. The CDR3 contains 18 residues. Per the germline V gene, CDR1 is TSWWSYY and CDR2 is QGS. DNA of the CDR3: TGTGCTCTTGGGGAACTTCCCTGGGGGATAAATAGGATCGATGAACTCATCTTT. This sequence encodes CALGELPWGINRIDELIF.

Only a few counts were recorded for this clone. This may come from a read error, since a much larger clone is one base off. The rearrangement joins TRDV3 to TRDJ1, with D tentatively TRDD3 (6 bases). The J gene is not listed in TCRdb, so it was assigned here from a DNA match to germline. The CDR3 is 16 residues long. Germline CDR1 is TVYSNPD and CDR2 is GDNSRS (reference sequence). The V gene lost 4 bases and the J gene lost 1 base, with 22 bases spanning the gap. CDR3 in amino acids: CASPPVLGASTDKLIF. The DNA for the CDR3 is TGTGCCTCCCCCCCCGTACTGGGAGCCTCCACCGATAAACTCATCTTT.

The sample holds a few counts of this clone. A read error likely explains this, since a far larger clone differs by one base. Other DNA sequences in the sample encode the same CDR3. The rearrangement uses TRDV2 and TRDJ1, with 11 bases fitting TRDD3. TCRdb lists no J gene, so it was determined here by aligning the DNA to germline. The CDR3 length is 14 residues. The trim removed 1 base at V and 8 bases at J, leaving 5 bases unmatched. Germline loops: CDR1 GEAIGNYY, CDR2 EKD. The CDR3 reads CACDTGGYGGKLIF. The DNA of the CDR3 is TGTGCCTGTGACACTGGGGGATACGGGGGCAAACTCATCTTT.

V usage is TRDV1 and J usage is TRDJ1; D possibly corresponds to TRDD2 (6 bases). Assignment of the J gene here rests on matching the DNA to germline, because TCRdb gives none. V lost 4 bases to trimming and J lost 0 bases, with 30 bases between them. The CDR3 has 21 amino acids. Germline V lookup: CDR1 TSWWSYY, CDR2 QGS. The CDR3 DNA is TGTGCTCTTGGGGGTCCATCCTACCCAACTGTGTGTGGGGTCAACACCGATAAACTCATCTTT. Translating gives CALGGPSYPTVCGVNTDKLIF.

A remark on this clone: The protein given by TCRdb reflects a much larger clone and differs at residue 21 from this DNA's translation, likely from a read error; the protein shown is the DNA's translation. The V gene is TRDV1, the J gene TRDJ1; TRDD3 matches at 8 bases. The V gene's germline CDR1 is TSWWSYY and CDR2 QGS. There are 22 residues in the CDR3. CDR3 residues: CALGEPNTARILGVLLPDKLTF. CDR3 DNA sequence: TGTGCTCTTGGGGAGCCCAATACAGCTCGGATACTGGGGGTCCTCCTGCCCGATAAACTCACCTTT.

Notes on this clone: A far larger clone is one nucleotide away, so this likely arose from a read error. Within the sample, other DNA sequences also encode this same CDR3. The chain links TRDV1 to TRDJ1; tentative D call: TRDD3 (6 bases). Here the J gene was assigned by germline matching of the DNA, as TCRdb has none. The V gene's germline CDR1 is TSWWSYY and CDR2 QGS. The CDR3 is 22 residues long. CDR3 nucleotides: TGTGCCCTTGGGAGATCCCCACCTAGGACTTTCTCTACTGGGATATCCCAGGGTAAACTCATCTTT. Encoded protein: CALGRSPPRTFSTGISQGKLIF.

This clone was seen more than once but under ten times. TCRdb has a much larger clone's protein, which differs at residue 8 from the translation of this DNA, likely because of a read error; what is shown is the protein translated from the DNA. The CDR3 sequence: CALFELTEGLIF. CDR3 sequence (DNA): TGTGCTCTCTTTGAGCTTACTGAGGGTCTCATCTTT. A V gene of TRDV1 was called, but no J gene was assigned. The germline gives CDR1 TSWWSYY, CDR2 QGS. This CDR3 spans 12 amino acids.

At least ten counts were recorded for this clone. TCRdb lists the protein of a much larger clone for this DNA, which differs at residue 11, so this is likely a read error; the protein given here is translated from the DNA itself. V and J are TRDV1 and TRDJ1; 7 bases match TRDD3. The J gene was not available in TCRdb and was assigned here by matching the DNA to germline segments. Trimming at V came to 0 bases and at J to 1 base, leaving 29 bases not matched to a gene. The CDR3 loop spans 24 amino acids. The germline CDR1 and CDR2 sequences are TSWWSYY and QGS. The CDR3 reads CALGELEFYLSRGGIHHITDKLIF. The CDR3 bases are TGTGCTCTTGGGGAACTCGAGTTTTACCTGTCCAGAGGTGGGATACACCACATCACCGATAAACTCATCTTT.

This clone was detected ten times or more. This chain joins TRDV2 and TRDJ1, with TRDD3 matching over 8 bases. V shed 3 bases and J 0 bases; nucleotides not matched to a gene: 17. Germline lookup yields CDR1 GEAIGNYY and CDR2 EKD. This CDR3 is built from 19 residues. CDR3 amino acids: CACDAIDTGGGGYTDKLIF. The CDR3 DNA sequence: TGTGCCTGTGACGCTATCGACACTGGAGGTGGGGGATACACCGATAAACTCATCTTT.

Of note for this clone: The mismatch at residue 7 between this DNA's translation and the TCRdb protein of a much larger clone likely reflects a read error; the protein shown is translated from the DNA. V is TRDV1 and J is TRDJ1, with D possibly TRDD2 on 5 matching bases. The J gene comes from matching the DNA to germline here; TCRdb lacks it. Trimming shortened V by 3 bases and J by 0 bases, and 14 bases separated the two germline ends. Germline CDR1 TSWWSYY, CDR2 QGS. CDR3 size: 16 residues. CDR3 bases: TGTGCTCTTGGGGATCCCGTCATCCTATACACCGATAAACTCATCTTT. It yields the protein CALGDPVILYTDKLIF.

This clone was counted only a few times. This is likely an artifact of a read error, given a far larger clone one base away. In the same sample, other DNA sequences code for this CDR3. The chain carries TRDV1 and TRDJ1; 10 nucleotides match TRDD3. The CDR3 runs 23 residues. From germline, CDR1 is TSWWSYY and CDR2 QGS. V gave up 2 bases and J gave up 0 bases; unmatched junction bases: 24. The CDR3 protein is CALGELEGPVNVLGDKDTDKLIF. The CDR3 nucleotides read TGTGCTCTTGGGGAATTAGAAGGACCCGTGAACGTGCTGGGGGATAAAGACACCGATAAACTCATCTTT.

This clone has more than one count but fewer than ten. A far larger clone is just one base off, so this is likely a read error. The identical CDR3 is also encoded by other nucleotide sequences in the sample. The chain uses TRDV2 and TRDJ1, with D possibly being TRDD3 (6 bases). The J gene was not available in TCRdb and was assigned here by matching the DNA to germline segments. Germline CDR1 is GEAIGNYY and CDR2 is EKD. CDR3 size: 15 residues. Between the trimmed V and J ends, which lost 0 bases and 4 bases, there was a span of 14 bases. CDR3 in DNA: TGTGCCTGTGACACCGTAAGAGATACGTACGATAAACTCATCTTT. Amino acids: CACDTVRDTYDKLIF.

Ten or more counts support this clone. The V gene is TRDV1, the J gene TRDJ1; D perhaps matches TRDD3 (5 bases). Trimming shortened V by 4 bases and J by 0 bases, and 24 bases separated the two germline ends. The germline gives CDR1 TSWWSYY, CDR2 QGS. The CDR3 loop spans 19 amino acids. The CDR3 DNA sequence: TGTGCTCTTGGGGTACGGGGGTGTGGGAGACTTGGGTACACCGATAAACTCATCTTT. Amino acids: CALGVRGCGRLGYTDKLIF.

This clone was detected many times. The protein recorded in TCRdb matches a much larger clone and deviates from this DNA's translation at residue 5, suggesting a read error; the protein here is obtained by translating the DNA. The rearrangement links TRDV1 to TRDJ1, with 8 bases matching TRDD3. Germline CDR1 reads TSWWSYY; CDR2 reads QGS. With V trimmed by 9 bases and J by 11 bases, 11 bases remained unmatched. This CDR3 is 12 amino acids long. The CDR3 is CALFGLTGGLIF. CDR3 DNA: TGTGCTCTCTTTGGGCTTACTGGGGGTCTCATCTTT.

This clone showed up just a few times. This chain uses TRDV1 with TRDJ1; tentative D call: TRDD3 (8 bases). TCRdb carries no J gene annotation; the J gene was assigned here by matching the DNA with germline. CDR3 length equals 22 residues. V lost 3 bases and J 0 bases, leaving 32 bases between the germline ends. The germline CDR1 and CDR2 sequences are TSWWSYY and QGS. DNA of the CDR3: TGTGCTCTTGGGGAGGTTTCCTACGAGGGGGATAAATATTCGGATTACACCGATAAACTCATCTTT. Amino acids: CALGEVSYEGDKYSDYTDKLIF.

Only a few counts were recorded for this clone. A far larger clone is one nucleotide away, so this likely arose from a read error. In the same sample, other DNA sequences code for this CDR3. The chain combines TRDV2 with TRDJ2, with TRDD3 matching 8 bases. The J gene, not given by TCRdb, was assigned here from a germline match of the nucleotide sequence. After removal of 3 bases from V and 7 bases from J, the junction contained 24 bases not matched to a gene. The CDR3 consists of 20 residues. In germline, CDR1 is GEAIGNYY, CDR2 EKD. In DNA form, the CDR3 reads TGTGCCTGTGACCCCGTCGGGGAACGTACTGGGGGGCGTGGTAAAGCACAACTCTTCTTT. It encodes CACDPVGERTGGRGKAQLFF.

Turning to this clone: TCRdb lists the protein of a much larger clone for this DNA, which differs at residue 9, so this is likely a read error; the protein given here is translated from the DNA itself. The chain uses TRDV2 and TRDJ1; 11 positions match TRDD3. Assignment of the J gene here rests on matching the DNA to germline, because TCRdb gives none. Germline V CDR1 and CDR2: GEAIGNYY, EKD. The V segment lost 6 bases and the J segment 2 bases; nucleotides outside the gene matches: 28. CDR3 length: 22 amino acids. The CDR3 is CACWHPTSARSTGGYFTDKLIF. CDR3 nucleotides: TGTGCCTGTTGGCATCCTACGTCTGCTAGGTCTACTGGGGGATATTTTACCGATAAACTCATCTTT.